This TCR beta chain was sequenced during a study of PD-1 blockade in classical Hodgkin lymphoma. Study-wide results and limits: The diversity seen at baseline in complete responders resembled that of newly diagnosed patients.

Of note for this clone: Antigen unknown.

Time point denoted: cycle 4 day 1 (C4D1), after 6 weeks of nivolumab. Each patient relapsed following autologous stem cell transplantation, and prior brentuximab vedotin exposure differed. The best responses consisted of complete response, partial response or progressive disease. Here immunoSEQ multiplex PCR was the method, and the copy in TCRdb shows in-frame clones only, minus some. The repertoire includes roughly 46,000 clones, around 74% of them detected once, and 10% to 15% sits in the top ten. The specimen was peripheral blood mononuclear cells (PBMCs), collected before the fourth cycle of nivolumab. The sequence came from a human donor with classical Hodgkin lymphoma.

The CDR3 DNA sequence: TGTGCCAGCAGCCCGCGAACCGGGGGCGGTGAGCAGTTCTTC. This encodes CASSPRTGGGEQFF. The genes are TRBV7-3 and TRBJ2-1, with D perhaps TRBD1 or TRBD2 (6 bases each). This CDR3 is built from 14 residues. Trimming removed 5 bases at V and 9 bases at J, with 17 bases between. The germline V gene has CDR1 SGHTA and CDR2 FQGTGA.